The present T cell receptor beta chain was sequenced within a study of T cells in narcolepsy. Generated by immunoSEQ multiplex PCR, the TCRdb table keeps only in-frame clones and is missing some. The sample carries approximately 38,000 clones, 87% recorded once. Trimming shortened V by 4 bases and J by 3 bases, and 12 bases separated the two germline ends. CDR3 length: 14 residues. Germline values: CDR1 MDHEN, CDR2 SYDVKM. The chain uses TRBV28 and TRBJ1-2, with D perhaps TRBD1 (6 bases). This sequence was found in a human donor with narcolepsy. The material sequenced was CD45RA- memory CD4+ T cells from PBMCs. As DNA, the CDR3 is TGTGCCAGCAGTTCCAACAGGGCTGACTATGGCTACACCTTC. Protein: CASSSNRADYGYTF.